This is a list of T cell receptor beta chains from one sample in a study of blood T cell repertoires in COVID-19. Libraries were prepared by immunoSEQ multiplex PCR; TCRdb keeps only in-frame clonotypes and omits some of them. The table includes tens of thousands of clones, about nine tenths detected once. Sequenced: peripheral blood. Every receptor here comes from a human donor with acute or convalescent COVID-19. The donor label of this sample is uncertain. Both conserved end residues are part of each CDR3.

TRBJ1-2	TRBV12-3/TRBV12-4	CASTLVVRGGYTF
TRBJ2-3	TRBV4-2	CASSQDSGFSTDTQYF
TRBJ1-1	TRBV29-1	CSVETGMNTEAFF
TRBJ1-4	TRBV23-1	CASSPDRVGEKLFF
TRBJ1-6	TRBV11-2	CASSLSQDSPLHF
TRBJ2-7	TRBV28	CASSPGLAGTSYEQYF
TRBJ2-3	TRBV19	CASSIAARGTDTQYF
TRBJ2-2	TRBV7-8	CASSPLAGAGTGELFF
TRBJ1-1	TRBV5-6	CASIELGQSTNEAFF
TRBJ2-7	TRBV6-1	CASSEWGTSNYEQYF
TRBJ1-1	TRBV7-2	CASSLGEGGDTEAFF
TRBJ2-7	TRBV27	CASARAGWEQYF
TRBJ2-7	TRBV9	CASSHSGSKNYEQYF
TRBJ1-1	TRBV28	CASSFPGINTEAFF
TRBJ1-1	TRBV2	CASRPNRDISKAFF
TRBJ2-1	TRBV2	CASSQGTGGRNEQFF
TRBJ2-5	TRBV19	CASSILRESETQYF
TRBJ2-3	TRBV1	CTSSGRGLRTIDTQYF
TRBJ2-1	TRBV6-2/TRBV6-3	CASSRTSGPNEQFF
TRBJ1-2	TRBV28	CASSPSTGKGKDYGYTF
TRBJ2-1	TRBV2	CASRGDRGPHPSYNEQFF
TRBJ2-7	TRBV5-1	CASNRDSTYEQYF
TRBJ1-1	TRBV7-2	CASSLVQSNTEAFF
TRBJ1-3	TRBV11-2	CASSPRTGPTGNTIYF
TRBJ2-3	TRBV4-1	CASSLRTSGGLDTQYF
TRBJ2-3	TRBV7-2	CASSPRRQGGGTDTQYF
TRBJ2-7	TRBV25-1	CASSEFGTGYYEQYF
TRBJ2-7	TRBV5-1	CASSLEGQGQQYF
TRBJ1-1	TRBV4-1	CASSPSRQGAGEAFF
TRBJ2-1	TRBV7-3	CASSPDSYDEQFF
TRBJ2-1	TRBV7-3	CASSRVGYNEQFF
TRBJ1-1	TRBV5-1	CASSSRTDNTEAFF
TRBJ1-5	TRBV6-5	CASSYRQAGQPQHF
TRBJ2-2	TRBV5-4	CASSPPSGRNTGELFF
TRBJ1-4	TRBV10-3	CAISETPSGTTNEKLFF
TRBJ1-5	TRBV18	CASSPGVAADNQPQHF
TRBJ1-2	TRBV19	CASSISQTRDGYTF
TRBJ1-4	TRBV7-8	CASSTNGGLQEKLFF
TRBJ2-7	TRBV5-5	CASSLGGKYEQYF
TRBJ2-7	TRBV28	CASTRRNENTYEQYF
TRBJ2-3	TRBV11-2	CASSLAGADTQYF
TRBJ2-1	TRBV27	CASSLGSPTYNEQFF
TRBJ2-3	TRBV7-2	CASSLSGLSTDTQYF
TRBJ2-5	TRBV28	CASSLRLAETQYF
TRBJ1-5	TRBV19	CASIPTGGKGNQPQHF
TRBJ2-2	TRBV24-1	CATSGWSSNTGELFF
TRBJ1-1	TRBV5-1	CASSLVTGDFMNTEAFF
TRBJ2-5	TRBV5-8	CASSLTGTSGQETQYF
TRBJ2-3	TRBV19	CASSISKSDTQYF
TRBJ2-1	TRBV5-8	CASSHGLVWFF
TRBJ2-7	TRBV18	CASSPMDRDDEQYF
TRBJ1-2	TRBV28	CASSFPGMRGYTF
TRBJ2-1	TRBV7-2	CASSLRGASAYNEQFF
TRBJ2-1	TRBV3-1/TRBV3-2	CASSPRGASSYNEQFF
TRBJ2-7	TRBV7-3	CASSLSGQVYEQYF
TRBJ1-4	TRBV19	CASTDRVNEKLFF
TRBJ2-3	TRBV29-1	CSVETGGDTQYF